The source of this T cell receptor beta chain is a study of CD4+ T cells in melanoma. This clone is medium-sized within its sample. The method was immunoSEQ multiplex PCR; TCRdb's version includes in-frame clones alone and lacks a portion of them. The repertoire has approximately 9,600 clones, 50% to 70% of them found once; the top ten carry around a quarter. The sequencing input was cells from a culture (not recorded whether cultured in vitro). This TCR derives from a human donor with melanoma.

The DNA for the CDR3 is TGCGCCAGCAGCCAAGGATCGCGAGATCGGCCCCAGCATTTT. This encodes CASSQGSRDRPQHF. This rearrangement joins TRBV4-1 to TRBJ1-5, with unresolved D. Germline loops: CDR1 MGHRA, CDR2 YSYEKL. The CDR3 is 14 amino acids. V lost 1 base and J lost 9, with 13 bases in between.